The rows below give T cell receptor beta chains drawn from one sample of a study of T cell changes during pregnancy in multiple sclerosis. Libraries were prepared by immunoSEQ multiplex PCR; TCRdb keeps only in-frame clonotypes and omits some of them. Found here are tens of thousands of clones, almost 95% of them singletons; the top ten hold approximately 2.8%. The source was peripheral blood, collected in the third trimester of pregnancy. Receptors were obtained from a female donor in good health, enrolled as a control in a pregnancy study. The CDR3 runs from the conserved cysteine through the conserved F or W. The order of the fields is clone size, CDR3 length, D gene, J gene, V gene, CDR3 DNA, CDR3 protein. D genes are given only for firm matches. Clone size is stated in some rows and not others, as once, few, many or a class when expanded.

NA | 19 | TRBD2 | TRBJ2-1 | TRBV19 | TGTGCCAGTAGTAGCCCCAGAGGACTAGCGGGAGCCGGCTACAATGAGCAGTTCTTC | CASSSPRGLAGAGYNEQFF
NA | 19 | TRBD2 | TRBJ2-1 | TRBV11-2 | TGTGCCAGCAGCTTAAATCCCAGCGGGGGGACCAGCTCCTACAATGAGCAGTTCTTC | CASSLNPSGGTSSYNEQFF
NA | 14 | TRBD1 | TRBJ1-4 | TRBV7-9 | TGTGCCAGCAGGTCCGGGACAGGGGACGAAAAACTGTTTTTT | CASRSGTGDEKLFF
NA | 15 | NA | TRBJ2-4 | TRBV6-5 | TGTGCCAGCTCTGGGCAGGGGTTAGCCAAAAACATTCAGTACTTC | CASSGQGLAKNIQYF
NA | 18 | NA | TRBJ1-6 | TRBV5-1 | TGCGCCAGCAGCTTGGCCGGGGGGGGTTATTCCTATAATTCACCCCTCCACTTT | CASSLAGGGYSYNSPLHF
NA | 13 | NA | TRBJ2-1 | TRBV5-8 | TGTGCCAGCAGCTTGGCCGACAACAATGAGCAGTTCTTC | CASSLADNNEQFF
NA | 13 | NA | TRBJ2-7 | TRBV11-2 | TGTGCCAGCAGCTACGACACGTCCTACGAGCAGTACTTC | CASSYDTSYEQYF
NA | 16 | TRBD1 | TRBJ1-1 | TRBV5-1 | TGCGCCAGCAGCCCGGGGAGGACAGGGCTGAACACTGAAGCTTTCTTT | CASSPGRTGLNTEAFF
NA | 14 | NA | TRBJ2-2 | TRBV7-5 | TGTGCCAGAAGCCCCTGGCCTAACACCGGGGAGCTGTTTTTT | CARSPWPNTGELFF
medium-sized | 13 | NA | TRBJ1-1 | TRBV30 | TGTGCCTGGAGTGTACAGGGTTATGGGGGAGCTTTCTTT | CAWSVQGYGGAFF
NA | 13 | NA | TRBJ2-2 | TRBV30 | TGTGCCTGGAGTGTACTAGGCACCGGGGAGCTGTTTTTT | CAWSVLGTGELFF
NA | 14 | NA | TRBJ1-1 | TRBV5-6 | TGTGCCAGCAGCTACCCCACAGGGTACACTGAAGCTTTCTTT | CASSYPTGYTEAFF
NA | 16 | NA | TRBJ2-1 | TRBV5-4 | TGTGCCAGCAGCTTCCGGACTACTTCCTCCTACAATGAGCAGTTCTTC | CASSFRTTSSYNEQFF
once | 12 | NA | TRBJ1-5 | TRBV19 | TGTGCCAGTAGTACGCAGAATCAGCCCCAGCATTTT | CASSTQNQPQHF
once | 15 | TRBD2 | TRBJ2-1 | TRBV27 | TGTGCCAGCAGTACTGGGACTAGCGGATACAATGAGCAGTTCTTC | CASSTGTSGYNEQFF
NA | 14 | TRBD1 | TRBJ2-7 | TRBV13 | TGTGCCAGCAGCTCTCTAGGGGGCTCCTACGAGCAGCACTTC | CASSSLGGSYEQHF
NA | 15 | TRBD2 | TRBJ2-1 | TRBV10-2 | TGCGCCAGCAGGGGGACCGGGACTAGCGACAATGAGCAGTTCTTC | CASRGTGTSDNEQFF
once | 14 | TRBD1 | TRBJ1-1 | TRBV13 | TGTGCCAGCAGCCGGGACAGGGAGAACACTGAAGCTTTCTTT | CASSRDRENTEAFF
NA | 13 | NA | TRBJ2-7 | TRBV5-1 | TGCGCCAGCAGCGACGGGACTCGGTACGAGCAGTACTTC | CASSDGTRYEQYF
NA | 17 | TRBD1 | TRBJ2-6 | TRBV19 | TGTGCCAGTAGGCCCTTCGACAGGGCCCTGGGGGCCAACGTCCTGACTTTC | CASRPFDRALGANVLTF
few | 15 | NA | TRBJ1-3 | TRBV29-1 | TGCAGCGTCGGGGGAAACACCCACTCTGGAAACACCATATATTTT | CSVGGNTHSGNTIYF
NA | 15 | TRBD1 | TRBJ2-3 | TRBV5-1 | TGCGCCAGCAGCGCAGGACAGGGGGGCACAGATACGCAGTATTTT | CASSAGQGGTDTQYF
NA | 14 | TRBD2 | TRBJ2-7 | TRBV7-9 | TGTGCCAGCAGCTCAGCGGGAGGTTTCAACGAGCAGTACTTC | CASSSAGGFNEQYF
NA | 16 | TRBD1 | TRBJ2-7 | TRBV27 | TGTGCCAGCAGTTTTGGTTTCGGGACAGCATCCGGGAAGCAGTACTTC | CASSFGFGTASGKQYF
NA | 16 | TRBD1 | TRBJ1-1 | TRBV14 | TGTGCCAGCAGCCATGGGACAGGAAACATGAACACTGAAGCTTTCTTT | CASSHGTGNMNTEAFF
NA | 14 | NA | TRBJ2-5 | TRBV5-6 | TGTGCCAGCAGCGCCCGCACATTCCAAGAGACCCAGTACTTC | CASSARTFQETQYF
NA | 12 | NA | TRBJ1-2 | TRBV19 | TGTGCCAGTAGTGTACAGGCCTGGGGCTACACCTTC | CASSVQAWGYTF
NA | 15 | TRBD1 | TRBJ2-2 | TRBV6-1 | TGTGCCAGCAGAAGCCGTAGACAGGGGACCGGGGAGCTGTTTTTT | CASRSRRQGTGELFF
once | 14 | TRBD1 | TRBJ1-2 | TRBV6-5 | TGTGCCAGCAGGGGACAGGGGGTCGGCTATGGCTACACCTTC | CASRGQGVGYGYTF
few | 15 | TRBD1 | TRBJ1-5 | TRBV6-1 | TGTGCCAGCAGTGGGGGACAGATTAGCAATCAGCCCCAGCATTTT | CASSGGQISNQPQHF
NA | 17 | TRBD2 | TRBJ2-1 | TRBV4-1 | TGCGCCAGCAGCCAAGGGGTAGCGGGGGGGTCCTACAATGAGCAGTTCTTC | CASSQGVAGGSYNEQFF
NA | 12 | TRBD2 | TRBJ2-5 | TRBV28 | TGTGCCAGCAGAGGGAGGGGAAGGGAAGTGTACTTC | CASRGRGREVYF
NA | 13 | TRBD2 | TRBJ2-1 | TRBV4-1 | TGCGCCAGCAGCCAAAGCGGGAACAATGAGCAGTTCTTC | CASSQSGNNEQFF
NA | 16 | TRBD2 | TRBJ2-3 | TRBV5-1 | TGCGCCAGCAGCTCCTCAGCGGGGGGAAGCACAGATACGCAGTATTTT | CASSSSAGGSTDTQYF
NA | 15 | TRBD2 | TRBJ2-3 | TRBV10-1 | TGCGCCAGCGGGCCTAGCGGGGGGAACACAGATACGCAGTATTTT | CASGPSGGNTDTQYF
once | 17 | TRBD2 | TRBJ2-5 | TRBV18 | TGTGCCAGCTCACCTCTAGCACCGGCGGGACTAGCCGAGACCCAGTACTTC | CASSPLAPAGLAETQYF
NA | 14 | TRBD1 | TRBJ1-1 | TRBV6-1 | TGTGCCAGCAGTGAGAACAGGGGAAACACTGAAGCTTTCTTT | CASSENRGNTEAFF
NA | 14 | NA | TRBJ2-3 | TRBV5-4 | TGTGCCAGCAGCTTAGGGGGAGTCAAAGATACGCAGTATTTT | CASSLGGVKDTQYF